The rows below give T cell receptor beta chains drawn from one sample of a study of technical replicates of blood from several donors. The repertoire was sequenced with immunoSEQ multiplex PCR; TCRdb's copy has only in-frame clones and lacks some. The sample records 80,000 to 95,000 clones, about 93% being singletons. Material for sequencing was T cells isolated from PBMCs. All receptors derive from a human donor in good health. Each CDR3 is given with its conserved first and last residue. D genes are given only for firm matches. Rows give clone size only sometimes, using once, few, many, or a class for an expanded clone.

d_call	clone_size	j_call	cdr3_length	v_call	cdr3_nt	cdr3_aa
TRBD1	NA	TRBJ2-5	15	TRBV7-3	TGTGCCAGCAGCCCTGGGACAGGGGAACAAGAGACCCAGTACTTC	CASSPGTGEQETQYF
TRBD2	NA	TRBJ2-1	16	TRBV28	TGTGCCAGCAGTTTAGGTGGGACTAGCGCCAACAATGAGCAGTTCTTC	CASSLGGTSANNEQFF
NA	NA	TRBJ2-7	13	TRBV27	TGTGCCAGCAGTCTTAACAGGGACTACGAGCAGTACTTC	CASSLNRDYEQYF
TRBD1	NA	TRBJ2-4	14	TRBV11-2	TGTGCCAGCAGACTAGGACAGGGTTTGAACATTCAGTACTTC	CASRLGQGLNIQYF
TRBD1	NA	TRBJ2-7	15	TRBV18	TGTGCCAGCTCACCACCCACGGGACAGGGGGACGAGCAGTACTTC	CASSPPTGQGDEQYF
TRBD2	once	TRBJ2-5	15	TRBV28	TGTGCCAGCAGTTCCATTGGACTAGCGGGAGAGACCCAGTACTTC	CASSSIGLAGETQYF
NA	once	TRBJ1-2	13	TRBV6-5	TGTGCCAGCAGTTACGCGACAGACTATGGCTACACCTTC	CASSYATDYGYTF
NA	NA	TRBJ1-5	14	TRBV28	TGTGCCAGCAGTTTTTCTCAGGGTTTTCAGCCCCAGCATTTT	CASSFSQGFQPQHF
NA	NA	TRBJ2-7	13	TRBV28	TGTGCCAGCAGTTTATTAGAGACCTACGAGCAGTACTTC	CASSLLETYEQYF
NA	once	TRBJ1-1	14	TRBV5-8	TGTGCCAGCAGCCCATGGACGGGGGGTTCTGAAGCTTTCTTT	CASSPWTGGSEAFF
NA	NA	TRBJ2-1	11	TRBV9	TGTGCCAGCAGTTATAGCGATGAGCAGTTCTTC	CASSYSDEQFF
TRBD1	once	TRBJ2-3	14	TRBV27	TGTGCCAGCAGTTTAGACAGGGCCACAGATACGCAGTATTTT	CASSLDRATDTQYF
NA	NA	TRBJ2-7	16	TRBV7-2	TGTGCCAGCAGCCGATTACAGGCAGGGTCTCCCTACGAGCAGTACTTC	CASSRLQAGSPYEQYF
TRBD1	NA	TRBJ1-1	14	TRBV15	TGTGCCACCGCTAAACAGGGGATGAACACTGAAGCTTTCTTT	CATAKQGMNTEAFF
NA	once	TRBJ2-2	15	TRBV27	TGTGCCAGCAGTCCCGGGGACTTATACACCGGGGAGCTGTTTTTT	CASSPGDLYTGELFF
NA	once	TRBJ1-6	15	TRBV9	TGTGCCAGCAGCGTATCTCGTTCATCCGGTTCACCCCTCCACTTT	CASSVSRSSGSPLHF
NA	NA	TRBJ2-3	14	TRBV19	TGTGCCAGTAGTGCGGGACTCATCGAAGATACGCAGTATTTT	CASSAGLIEDTQYF
TRBD2	NA	TRBJ2-4	16	TRBV5-6	TGTGCCAGCAGCTTGGCGGTCGGGGGGGGGTCGTACATTCAGTACTTC	CASSLAVGGGSYIQYF
TRBD1	NA	TRBJ1-2	15	TRBV5-1	TGCGCCAGCCTTGTTTATCCGGGACAGCATTATGGCTACACCTTC	CASLVYPGQHYGYTF
TRBD1	NA	TRBJ1-5	14	TRBV5-6	TGTGCCAGCAGCCTGGGACAGGGGTATCAGCCCCAGCATTTT	CASSLGQGYQPQHF
NA	NA	TRBJ1-2	15	TRBV4-2	TGTGCCAGCAGCCAAGGAATCGGGGTAAACTATGGCTACACCTTC	CASSQGIGVNYGYTF
NA	NA	TRBJ2-3	14	TRBV19	TGTGCCAGTAGACGCGCGAGTGGCACAGATACGCAGTATTTT	CASRRASGTDTQYF
TRBD1	NA	TRBJ2-5	15	TRBV18	TGTGCCAGCTCACGGGGACAGGGATGGGGAGAGACCCAGTACTTC	CASSRGQGWGETQYF
TRBD2	NA	TRBJ2-1	17	TRBV4-2	TGTGCCAGCAGCCAAGAAGAGGGACTAGGGGGATACAATGAGCAGTTCTTC	CASSQEEGLGGYNEQFF
TRBD1	NA	TRBJ2-1	15	TRBV27	TGTGCCAGCACACCTCGGACAGGGGTTGGGAATGAGCAGTTCTTC	CASTPRTGVGNEQFF
NA	NA	TRBJ2-6	15	TRBV2	TGTGCCGTCGGGGACGGGGGCTCTGGGGCCAACGTCCTGACTTTC	CAVGDGGSGANVLTF
NA	NA	TRBJ1-1	14	TRBV4-1	TGCGCCAGCAGCCAAGATAAGGGGGGGAGAACGGATTTCTTT	CASSQDKGGRTDFF
TRBD2	NA	TRBJ2-1	12	TRBV29-1	TGCAGCGTCGGACTAGCGGGGAATGAGCAGTTCTTC	CSVGLAGNEQFF
NA	NA	TRBJ2-6	15	TRBV7-8	TGTGCCAGCAGCCCGGTCGGTTCTGGGGCCAACGTCCTGACTTTC	CASSPVGSGANVLTF
TRBD2	NA	TRBJ2-3	17	TRBV19	TGTGCCAGTCAGCAAGGGGTTAGCGGGTGGTACACAGATACGCAGTATTTT	CASQQGVSGWYTDTQYF
NA	NA	TRBJ2-3	17	TRBV2	TGTGCCAGCAGTGAGGCGGCTCTAGCAGAAGACACAGATACGCAGTATTTT	CASSEAALAEDTDTQYF
NA	NA	TRBJ2-3	14	TRBV4-2	TGTGCCAGCAGCCAAAGGGGACTTACAGATACGCAGTATTTT	CASSQRGLTDTQYF
NA	once	TRBJ2-3	13	TRBV2	TGTGCCAGCAATCTGGCCCCGGGGGATACGCAGTATTTT	CASNLAPGDTQYF